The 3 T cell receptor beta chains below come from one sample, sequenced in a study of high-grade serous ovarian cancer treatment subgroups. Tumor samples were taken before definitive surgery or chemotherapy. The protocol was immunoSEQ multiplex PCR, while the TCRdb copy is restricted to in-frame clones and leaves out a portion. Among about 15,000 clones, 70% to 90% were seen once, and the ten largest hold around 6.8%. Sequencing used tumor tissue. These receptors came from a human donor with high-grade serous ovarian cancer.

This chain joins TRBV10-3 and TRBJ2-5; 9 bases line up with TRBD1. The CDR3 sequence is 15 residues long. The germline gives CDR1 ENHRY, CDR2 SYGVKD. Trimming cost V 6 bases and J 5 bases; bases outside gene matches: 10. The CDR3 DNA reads TGTGCCATCAGCCCGGGACAGGGTAGGTGGGAGACCCAGTACTTC. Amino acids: CAISPGQGRWETQYF.

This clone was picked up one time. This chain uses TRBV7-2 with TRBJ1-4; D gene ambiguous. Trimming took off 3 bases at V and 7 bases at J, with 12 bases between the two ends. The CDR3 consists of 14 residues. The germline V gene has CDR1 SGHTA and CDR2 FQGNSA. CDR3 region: CASSFRVFGEKLFF. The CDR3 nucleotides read TGTGCCAGCAGCTTCCGGGTGTTCGGTGAAAAACTGTTTTTT.

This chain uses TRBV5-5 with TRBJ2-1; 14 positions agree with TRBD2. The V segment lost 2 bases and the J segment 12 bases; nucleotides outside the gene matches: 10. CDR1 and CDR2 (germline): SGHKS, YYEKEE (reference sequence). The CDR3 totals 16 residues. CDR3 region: CASSLSGTSGGRVQFF. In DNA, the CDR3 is TGTGCCAGCAGCTTATCCGGGACTAGCGGGGGACGGGTGCAGTTCTTC.